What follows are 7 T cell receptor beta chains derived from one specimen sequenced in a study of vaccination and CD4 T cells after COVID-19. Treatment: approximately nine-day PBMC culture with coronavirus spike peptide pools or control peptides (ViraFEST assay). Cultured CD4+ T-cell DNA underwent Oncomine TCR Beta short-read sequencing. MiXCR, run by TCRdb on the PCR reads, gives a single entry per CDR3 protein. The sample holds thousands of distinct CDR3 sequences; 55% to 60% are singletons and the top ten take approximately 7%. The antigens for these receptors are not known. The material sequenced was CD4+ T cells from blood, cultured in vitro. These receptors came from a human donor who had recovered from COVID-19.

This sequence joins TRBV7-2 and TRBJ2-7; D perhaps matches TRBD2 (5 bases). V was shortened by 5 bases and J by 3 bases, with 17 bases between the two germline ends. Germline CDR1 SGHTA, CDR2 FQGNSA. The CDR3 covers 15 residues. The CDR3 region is CASSASGFSVYEQYF. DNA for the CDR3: TGTGCCAGCAGCGCCTCGGGATTTTCTGTCTACGAGCAGTACTTC.

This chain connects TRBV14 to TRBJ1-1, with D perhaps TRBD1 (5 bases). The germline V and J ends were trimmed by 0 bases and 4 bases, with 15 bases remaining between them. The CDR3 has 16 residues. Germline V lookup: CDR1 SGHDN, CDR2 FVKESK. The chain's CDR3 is CASSQDGQGWSTEAFF. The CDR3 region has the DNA TGTGCCAGCAGCCAAGACGGGCAGGGTTGGAGCACTGAAGCTTTCTTT.

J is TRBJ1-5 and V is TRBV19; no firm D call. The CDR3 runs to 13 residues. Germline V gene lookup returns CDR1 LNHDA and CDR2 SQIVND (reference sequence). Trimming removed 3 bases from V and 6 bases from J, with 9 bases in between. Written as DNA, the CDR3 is TGTGCCAGTAGTATCGGTATAACTCAGCCCCAGCATTTT. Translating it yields CASSIGITQPQHF.

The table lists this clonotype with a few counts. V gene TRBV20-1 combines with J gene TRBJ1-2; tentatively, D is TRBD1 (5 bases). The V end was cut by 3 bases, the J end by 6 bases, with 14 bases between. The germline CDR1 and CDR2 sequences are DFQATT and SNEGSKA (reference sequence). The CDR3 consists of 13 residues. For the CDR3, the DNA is TGCAGTGCTAGTCCAAGACAGTCGGATGGCTACACCTTC. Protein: CSASPRQSDGYTF.

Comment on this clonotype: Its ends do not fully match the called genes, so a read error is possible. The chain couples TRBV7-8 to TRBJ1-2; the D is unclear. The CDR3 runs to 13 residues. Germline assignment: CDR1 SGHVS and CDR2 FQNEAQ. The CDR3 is CTSSFTETYGYTF. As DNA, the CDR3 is TGTACCAGCAGTTTTACCGAGACCTATGGCTACACCTTC. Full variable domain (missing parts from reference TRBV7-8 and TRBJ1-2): GAGVSQSPRYKVAKRGQDVALRCDPISGHVSLFWYQQALGQGPEFLTYFQNEAQLDKSGLPSDRFFAERPEGSVSTLKIQRTQQEDSAVYLCTSSFTETYGYTFGSGTRLTVV.

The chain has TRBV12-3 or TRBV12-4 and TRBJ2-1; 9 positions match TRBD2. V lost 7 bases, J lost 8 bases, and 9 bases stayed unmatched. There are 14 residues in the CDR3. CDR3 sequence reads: CASTRLAASHEQFF. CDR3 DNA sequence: TGTGCCAGCACCAGACTAGCGGCCTCCCATGAGCAGTTCTTC.

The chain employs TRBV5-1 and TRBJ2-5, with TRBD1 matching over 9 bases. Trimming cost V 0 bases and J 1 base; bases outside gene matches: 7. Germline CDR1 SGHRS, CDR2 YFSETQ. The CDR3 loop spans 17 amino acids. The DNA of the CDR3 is TGCGCCAGCAGCTTGGGGCGACAGGGGGGCGTCCAAGAGACCCAGTACTTC. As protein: CASSLGRQGGVQETQYF.